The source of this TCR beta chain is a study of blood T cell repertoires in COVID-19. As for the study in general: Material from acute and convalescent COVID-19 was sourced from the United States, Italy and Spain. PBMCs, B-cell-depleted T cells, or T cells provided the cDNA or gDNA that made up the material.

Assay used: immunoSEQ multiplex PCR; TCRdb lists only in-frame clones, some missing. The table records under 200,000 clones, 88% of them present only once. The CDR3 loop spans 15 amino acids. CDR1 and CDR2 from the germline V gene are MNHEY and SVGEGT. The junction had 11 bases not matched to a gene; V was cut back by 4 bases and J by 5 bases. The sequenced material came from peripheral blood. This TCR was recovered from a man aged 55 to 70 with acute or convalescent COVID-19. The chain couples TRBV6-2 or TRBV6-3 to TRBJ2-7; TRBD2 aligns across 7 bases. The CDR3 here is CASSFRLAGSDEQYF. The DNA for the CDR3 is TGTGCCAGCAGTTTCCGACTAGCTGGTAGCGACGAGCAGTACTTC.